This TCR beta chain was documented in a study of blood T cell repertoires in COVID-19. Looking at the study overall: Acute and convalescent COVID-19 samples came from the United States, Italy and Spain.

With 1 base clipped from V and 1 base from J, the junction kept 0 bases outside the gene matches. Germline CDR1 and CDR2: SGHTS and YDEGEE. The CDR3 sequence is 15 residues long. The protocol was immunoSEQ multiplex PCR, while the TCRdb copy is restricted to in-frame clones and leaves out a portion. The sample shows over 85,000 clones, 88% of them seen only once. This TCR was sampled from a woman aged 50 to 65 with acute or convalescent COVID-19. The chain carries TRBV5-8 and TRBJ2-1; 9 bases map to TRBD2. Sequences were obtained from peripheral blood. In nucleotides, the CDR3 is TGTGCCAGCAGCTTGACTAGCGGGTCCTACAATGAGCAGTTCTTC. This encodes CASSLTSGSYNEQFF. Full variable domain (rest looked up from reference TRBV5-8 and TRBJ2-1): EAGVTQSPTHLIKTRGQQATLRCSPISGHTSVYWYQQALGLGLQFLLWYDEGEERNRGNFPPRFSGRQFPNYSSELNVNALELEDSALYLCASSLTSGSYNEQFFGPGTRLTVL.